This T cell receptor beta chain was sequenced in a study of T cell responses to AZD1222 COVID-19 vaccine. Germline loops: CDR1 MGHRA, CDR2 YSYEKL. Trimming took 1 base from V and 8 from J; bases not matched to a gene: 26. The CDR3 spans 21 residues. Only in-frame clones appear in the TCRdb table, and some are missing; sequencing was by immunoSEQ multiplex PCR. The sample has 88,000 or so clones; under 90% are singletons. This clone has a single count. The sample was peripheral blood, taken on day 0 of AZD1222 vaccination. V and J are TRBV4-1 and TRBJ2-1; 7 bases map to TRBD1. The sequence derives from an adult in good health. The CDR3: CASSQGVGQSELSIFPDEQFF. CDR3 coding DNA: TGCGCCAGCAGCCAAGGCGTGGGACAGTCGGAACTTTCGATCTTTCCGGATGAGCAGTTCTTC.